These 2 T cell receptor beta chains were sequenced from one sample in a study of cytomegalovirus exposure and HLA in healthy donors (dated by TCRdb to 2015 to 2018). The receptor library was made with the immunoSEQ multiplex PCR assay. For the multiplex PCR, a mixture combining 60 forward primers for TCR Vbeta segments and 13 reverse primers for TCR Jbeta segments was used. TCRdb limited this immuneACCESS table to in-frame rearrangements with V and J called. A share of clones is missing; checked studies link under half to unresolved V genes, and the rest is unexplained. The sample records 130,000 to 150,000 clones, 75% to 85% of which are singletons. Roughly 4.7% of the sample lies in the top ten. Sequenced material: PBMCs. The receptors shown here come from a man between 35 and 55 years old in good health and CMV-seronegative.

With respect to this clone: This sample also contains other DNA sequences that code for the same CDR3. The gene calls are TRBV7-2 and TRBJ1-1; D is possibly TRBD1 (5 bases). This CDR3 spans 14 amino acids. With 3 bases removed from V and 1 base from J, the gap between germline ends came to 9 bases. Looked up from germline, CDR1 is SGHTA and CDR2 is FQGNSA. CDR3 residues: CASSFETANTEAFF. Written as DNA, the CDR3 is TGTGCCAGCAGCTTTGAGACAGCGAACACTGAAGCTTTCTTT.

The chain couples TRBV5-5 to TRBJ1-3, with TRBD1 matching over 7 bases. Germline loops: CDR1 SGHKS, CDR2 YYEKEE (reference sequence). V lost 5 bases, J lost 2 bases, and 4 bases stayed unmatched. The CDR3 contains 14 residues. The CDR3 DNA is TGTGCCAGCAGTGGGACAGCCGCTGGAAACACCATATATTTT. It yields the protein CASSGTAAGNTIYF. Full variable domain (rest looked up from reference TRBV5-5 and TRBJ1-3): DAGVTQSPTHLIKTRGQQVTLRCSPISGHKSVSWYQQVLGQGPQFIFQYYEKEERGRGNFPDRFSARQFPNYSSELNVNALLLGDSALYLCASSGTAAGNTIYFGEGSWLTVV.